This TCR beta chain was captured in a study of T cell responses to AZD1222 COVID-19 vaccine. Worth noting for this clone: As yet, its antigen is unknown.

The study pooled second doses at about 4 or about 12 weeks. Study-wide findings and caveats: Targeting of unmutated variant regions was reportedly seen in nearly half of spike-specific TCRs. Donors were chiefly white British, with a greater number of females, and clonal diversity was perhaps underestimated.

Profiling relied on immunoSEQ multiplex PCR, and the TCRdb table lists in-frame clones only, not all of them. The sample lists approximately 93,000 clones; over 75% were seen once. Germline assignment: CDR1 MDHEN and CDR2 SYDVKM. The V and J ends lost 2 bases and 6 bases respectively, with 8 bases between them. This CDR3 comprises 12 residues. Sequences were derived from peripheral blood, sampled 28 days after the second AZD1222 dose. V and J are TRBV28 and TRBJ2-7, with D tentatively TRBD2 (6 bases). This receptor was identified in an adult who received the AZD1222 COVID-19 vaccine. Written as DNA, the CDR3 is TGTGCCAGCAGTTTACGGGGGAGCGAGCAGTACTTC. Protein product: CASSLRGSEQYF.